The clone carrying this T cell receptor beta chain turned up a few times. Its matching antigen is unknown. The sample originates from a study of T-cell memory formation after mild COVID-19. TCRdb reprocessed the 5' RACE reads with MiXCR, giving one entry per CDR3 protein. Altogether about 60,000 distinct CDR3 sequences are present, 9% to 15% being singletons, with the ten largest covering around a quarter. There are 14 residues in the CDR3. The germline V and J ends were trimmed by 5 bases and 4 bases, with 14 bases remaining between them. From germline, CDR1 is LGHNT and CDR2 FRNRAP. Study-wide results and caveats: The main location of contracting CD4+ clones was CM and EM, and that of contracting CD8+ clones was EMRA. Cross-reactive memory seemingly joined, as some responding clones were found in pre-infection memory.

Sequencing was done on a sample of PBMCs or a T cell subset sorted from them (not recorded which). The sequence came from a man aged 18-30 years who had mild COVID-19 (a few samples of this study predate the infection). Cell type and time point are not known. The chain uses TRBV12-5 and TRBJ1-1, with D unresolved. The CDR3 loop is CASGVGLLGTEAFF. As DNA, the CDR3 is TGTGCTAGTGGTGTGGGTCTTCTGGGCACTGAAGCTTTCTTT.